This T cell receptor (beta chain) is drawn from a study of blood T cell repertoires in COVID-19. Per germline, CDR1 MDHEN and CDR2 SYDVKM. The length of the CDR3 is 12 residues. The V end was cut by 3 bases, the J end by 4 bases, with 7 bases between. Concerning this clone: This specimen includes other DNA sequences encoding the same CDR3.

Measured with immunoSEQ multiplex PCR; TCRdb has only the in-frame clones, and not every one. The data hold some 170,000 clones, with roughly 90% observed a single time. The rearrangement joins TRBV28 to TRBJ2-7; D is unresolved. The clonotype was recovered from a woman aged 60-75 years who had recovered from COVID-19. The source material was peripheral blood. For the CDR3, the DNA is TGTGCCAGCAGTTTTCAGAATTACGAGCAGTACTTC. This sequence encodes CASSFQNYEQYF.